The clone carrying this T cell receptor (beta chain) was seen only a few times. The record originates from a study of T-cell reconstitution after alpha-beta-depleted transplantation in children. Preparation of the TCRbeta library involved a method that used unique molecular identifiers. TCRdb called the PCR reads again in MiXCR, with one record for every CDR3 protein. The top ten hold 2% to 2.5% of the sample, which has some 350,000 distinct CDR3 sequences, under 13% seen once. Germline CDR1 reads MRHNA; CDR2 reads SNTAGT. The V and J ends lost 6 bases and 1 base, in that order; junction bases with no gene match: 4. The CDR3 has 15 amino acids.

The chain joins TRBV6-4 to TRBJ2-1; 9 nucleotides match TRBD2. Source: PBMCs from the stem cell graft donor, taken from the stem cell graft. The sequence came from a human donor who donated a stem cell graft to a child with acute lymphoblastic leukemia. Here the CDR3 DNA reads TGTGCCAGCAGCAGGACTAGCGAGTCCTACAATGAGCAGTTCTTC. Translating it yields CASSRTSESYNEQFF.